This T cell receptor (beta chain) appears in the sequencing data of a study of OX40 agonist ivuxolimab in advanced cancers. Study in general: Given to patients was ivuxolimab, an agonistic anti-OX40 (CD134) antibody.

Turning to this clone: As yet, its antigen is unknown.

From germline, CDR1 is SNHLY and CDR2 FYNNEI. Trimming removed 9 bases at V and 8 bases at J, with 19 bases between. There are 13 residues in the CDR3. Points from the study as a whole: Among expanded peripheral T cells, antigen specificity went undetermined. Among T cells, CD8+ cells averaged more expanded clones than CD4+ cells.

Produced via immunoSEQ multiplex PCR; TCRdb's table is partial and in-frame only. Of about 70,000 clones in the sample, 81% were seen once. This receptor was obtained from an adult with an advanced solid tumor such as melanoma, head and neck, liver or kidney cancer. J is TRBJ1-1 and V is TRBV2; D possibly corresponds to TRBD1 (6 bases). The sample in question was CD4+ or CD8+ T cells sorted from blood, obtained in a trial of the OX40 agonist ivuxolimab. The CDR3 sequence: CASKNLQGGEAFF. The DNA of the CDR3 is TGTGCCAGTAAGAACTTACAGGGTGGGGAAGCTTTCTTT.